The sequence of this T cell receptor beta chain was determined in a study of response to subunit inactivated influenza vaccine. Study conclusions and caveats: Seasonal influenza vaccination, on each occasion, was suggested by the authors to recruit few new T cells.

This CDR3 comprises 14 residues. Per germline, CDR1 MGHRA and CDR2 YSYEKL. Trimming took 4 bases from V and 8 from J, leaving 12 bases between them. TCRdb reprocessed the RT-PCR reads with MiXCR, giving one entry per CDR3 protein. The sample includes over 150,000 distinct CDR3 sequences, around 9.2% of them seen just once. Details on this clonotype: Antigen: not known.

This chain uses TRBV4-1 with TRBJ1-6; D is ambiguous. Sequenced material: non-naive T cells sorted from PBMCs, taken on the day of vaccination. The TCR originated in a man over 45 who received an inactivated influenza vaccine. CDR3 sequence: CASSRREEDSPLHF. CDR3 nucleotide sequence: TGCGCCAGCAGCCGGAGGGAAGAGGATTCACCCCTCCACTTT.